This TCR beta chain was documented in a study of T-cell reconstitution after alpha-beta-depleted transplantation in children. The library targeted TCRbeta and was prepared with unique molecular identifiers. Each CDR3 protein gets one entry after TCRdb re-called the PCR reads with MiXCR. The sample lists 610,000 or so distinct CDR3 sequences, 25% to 30% occurring once. Trimming took off 2 bases at V and 0 bases at J, with 11 bases between the two ends. Germline V gives CDR1 SGHRS, CDR2 YFSETQ. The CDR3 spans 16 residues. In this sample, this clonotype turned up a few times. The TCR originated in a boy in the first two years of life with Wiskott-Aldrich syndrome, due to receive a stem cell transplant. The J gene is TRBJ2-2, the V gene TRBV5-1; no clear D. This specimen was PBMCs, taken before TCRalphabeta/CD19-depleted stem cell transplant. CDR3 in DNA: TGCGCCAGCAGCTTTGTGGGTCCAACGAACACCGGGGAGCTGTTTTTT. Protein sequence: CASSFVGPTNTGELFF.